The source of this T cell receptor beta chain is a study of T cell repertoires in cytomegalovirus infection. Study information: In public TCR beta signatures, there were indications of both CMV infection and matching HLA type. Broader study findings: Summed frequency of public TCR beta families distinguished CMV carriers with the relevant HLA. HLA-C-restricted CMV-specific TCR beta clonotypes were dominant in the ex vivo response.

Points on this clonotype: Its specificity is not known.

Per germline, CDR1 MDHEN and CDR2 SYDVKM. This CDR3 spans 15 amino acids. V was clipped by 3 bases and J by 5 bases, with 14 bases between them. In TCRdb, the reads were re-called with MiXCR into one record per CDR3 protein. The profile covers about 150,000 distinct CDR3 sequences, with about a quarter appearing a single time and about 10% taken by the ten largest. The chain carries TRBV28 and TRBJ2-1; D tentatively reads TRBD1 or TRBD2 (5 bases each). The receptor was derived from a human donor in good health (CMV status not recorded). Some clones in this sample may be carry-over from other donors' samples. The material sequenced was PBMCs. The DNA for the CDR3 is TGTGCCAGCAGTTTTGGGCAGGGACCGGACAATGAGCAGTTCTTC. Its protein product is CASSFGQGPDNEQFF.